Included here is one T cell receptor beta chain sequence, with context. This receptor's antigen is unknown. Within one base of it there is no much larger clone, and no base qualities were kept. The source of the sample is a study of blood T cell repertoires in COVID-19 (dated by TCRdb to about 2020). In terms of the full investigation: Samples from collaborators originated in the United States, Italy and Spain and spanned both the acute and convalescent phases of COVID-19. Samples were obtained from the ongoing ImmuneRACE study (first 160 participants) and from over 1,000 subjects provided by 6 global collaborators. The repertoires were released in a freely available public database intended as a resource for research on the immune response to SARS-CoV-2. Where available, HLA class I and class II types were obtained from metadata supplied by the sample provider rather than from assay-based typing. Deeply sampled blood TCRbeta repertoires from subjects exposed to, actively infected with, or recovered from COVID-19 were included in the dataset. The material from the prospective study consisted of cDNA or gDNA derived from T cells, B-cell-depleted T cells, or PBMCs. The sample metadata nearly always contained a de-identified subject ID, COVID-19 status, age in years and sex. What the study reported, not specific to this receptor: The amount of clinical and demographic metadata varied by source and participant and was provided uncurated.

The immunoSEQ Assay, a bias-controlled multiplex PCR, was used to amplify TCRbeta CDR3 regions from genomic DNA. The paper's processing steps were these. The number of nucleated cells in each sample was estimated by amplification of reference gene primers within the assay. To quantify the absolute abundance of each unique TCRbeta CDR3 rearrangement, sequence reads were collapsed and filtered. For each sample, productive Simpson clonality was calculated as the square root of Simpson's diversity index over productive rearrangements. In TCRdb, the immuneACCESS table is reduced to in-frame sequences with V and J assigned. These tables do not hold every clone; where another copy was compared, an unresolved V gene accounts for under half, and the others remain unexplained. V, J and clone size are taken as reported in that table, and D and trimming were inferred from the DNA itself. The sample table lists 150,000 to 200,000 clones, 80% to 90% of them with a count of one. The top ten constitute more than 7.5% of the sample.

Whole blood was collected in K2EDTA tubes by collaborating institutions according to the institutions' own protocols. For TCRbeta analysis, collaborator samples were shipped as frozen whole blood, as isolated PBMCs, or as DNA extracted from either sample type. For CDR1 and CDR2, the germline V gene lists MRHNA and SNTAGT. V is reduced by 0 bases and J by 6 bases, leaving a spacing of 6 bases between them. The CDR3, from cysteine to phenylalanine, totals 13 residues. Of the read, only the CDR3 DNA is kept; its 39 bases are in frame from base 1. The sample taken for sequencing was peripheral blood. The sequence was obtained from a man aged 45-60 years with active or convalescent COVID-19. The rearrangement combines TRBV6-4 with TRBJ2-1; no confident D gene assignment can be made. The CDR3 reads as follows: CASSDSFLNEQFF. In nucleotide form, the sequence is TGTGCCAGCAGTGACTCGTTCCTCAATGAGCAGTTCTTC.